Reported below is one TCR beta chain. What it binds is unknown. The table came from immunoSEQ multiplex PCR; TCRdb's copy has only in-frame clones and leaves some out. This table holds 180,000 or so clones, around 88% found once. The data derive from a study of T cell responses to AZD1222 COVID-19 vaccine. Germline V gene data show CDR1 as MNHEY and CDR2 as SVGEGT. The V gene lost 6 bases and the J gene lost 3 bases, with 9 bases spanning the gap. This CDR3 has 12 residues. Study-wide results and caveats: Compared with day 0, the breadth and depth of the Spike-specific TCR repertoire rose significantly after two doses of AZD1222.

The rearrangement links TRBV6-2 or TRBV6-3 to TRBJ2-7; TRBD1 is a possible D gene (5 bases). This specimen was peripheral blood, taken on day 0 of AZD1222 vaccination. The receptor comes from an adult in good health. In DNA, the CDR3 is TGTGCCAGCAGCGACCAGGGCTACGAGCAGTACTTC. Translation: CASSDQGYEQYF.